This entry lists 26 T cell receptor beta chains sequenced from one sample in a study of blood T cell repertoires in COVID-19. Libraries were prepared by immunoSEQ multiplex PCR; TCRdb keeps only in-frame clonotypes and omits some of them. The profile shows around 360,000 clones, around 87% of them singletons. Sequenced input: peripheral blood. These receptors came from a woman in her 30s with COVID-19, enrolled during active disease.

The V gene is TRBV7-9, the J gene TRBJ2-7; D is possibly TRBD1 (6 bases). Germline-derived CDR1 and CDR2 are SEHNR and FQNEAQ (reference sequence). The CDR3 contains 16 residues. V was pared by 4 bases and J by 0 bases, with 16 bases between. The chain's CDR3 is CASSSRGHPSSYEQYF. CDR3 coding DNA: TGTGCCAGCAGCTCGAGGGGACATCCGAGCTCCTACGAGCAGTACTTC.

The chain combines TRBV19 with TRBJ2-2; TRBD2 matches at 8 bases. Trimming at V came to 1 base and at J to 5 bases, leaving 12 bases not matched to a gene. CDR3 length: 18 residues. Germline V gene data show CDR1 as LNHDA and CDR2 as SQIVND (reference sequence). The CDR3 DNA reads TGTGCCAGTAGTATAGGAGGCGGGTCGGGAGGGCCAACCGGGGAGCTGTTTTTT. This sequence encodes CASSIGGGSGGPTGELFF.

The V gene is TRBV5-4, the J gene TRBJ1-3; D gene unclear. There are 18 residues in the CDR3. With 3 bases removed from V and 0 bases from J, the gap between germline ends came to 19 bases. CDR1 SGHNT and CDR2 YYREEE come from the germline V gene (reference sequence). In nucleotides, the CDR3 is TGTGCCAGCAGCTCCCAGAGGGCTCCTCCGAGCTCTGGAAACACCATATATTTT. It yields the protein CASSSQRAPPSSGNTIYF.

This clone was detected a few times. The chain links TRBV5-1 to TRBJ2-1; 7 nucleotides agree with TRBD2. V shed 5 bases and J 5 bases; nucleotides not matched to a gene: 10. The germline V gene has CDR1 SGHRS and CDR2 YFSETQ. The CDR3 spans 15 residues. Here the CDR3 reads CASRYRGVYNNEQFF. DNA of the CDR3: TGCGCCAGCAGATATCGGGGGGTTTACAACAATGAGCAGTTCTTC.

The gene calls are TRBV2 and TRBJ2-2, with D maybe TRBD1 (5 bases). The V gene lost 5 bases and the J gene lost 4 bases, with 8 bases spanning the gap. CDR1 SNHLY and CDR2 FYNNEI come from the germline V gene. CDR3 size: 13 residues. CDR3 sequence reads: CASSSQGTGELFF. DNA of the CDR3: TGTGCCAGCAGTTCTCAGGGCACCGGGGAGCTGTTTTTT.

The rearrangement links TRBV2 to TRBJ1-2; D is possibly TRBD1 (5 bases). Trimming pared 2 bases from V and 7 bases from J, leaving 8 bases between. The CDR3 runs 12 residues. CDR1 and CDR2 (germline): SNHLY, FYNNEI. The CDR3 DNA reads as TGTGCCAGCAGTGAACAGGGTGGTGGCTACACCTTC. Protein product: CASSEQGGGYTF. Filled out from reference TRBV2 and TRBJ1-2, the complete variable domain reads EPEVTQTPSHQVTQMGQEVILRCVPISNHLYFYWYRQILGQKVEFLVSFYNNEISEKSEIFDDQFSVERPDGSNFTLKIRSTKLEDSAMYFCASSEQGGGYTFGSGTRLTVV.

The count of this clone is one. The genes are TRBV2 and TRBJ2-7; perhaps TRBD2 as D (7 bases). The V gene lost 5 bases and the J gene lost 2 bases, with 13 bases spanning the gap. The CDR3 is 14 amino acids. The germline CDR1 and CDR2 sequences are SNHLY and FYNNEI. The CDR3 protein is CASSLQGTTYEQYF. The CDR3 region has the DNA TGTGCCAGCAGTCTTCAGGGGACTACCTACGAGCAGTACTTC.

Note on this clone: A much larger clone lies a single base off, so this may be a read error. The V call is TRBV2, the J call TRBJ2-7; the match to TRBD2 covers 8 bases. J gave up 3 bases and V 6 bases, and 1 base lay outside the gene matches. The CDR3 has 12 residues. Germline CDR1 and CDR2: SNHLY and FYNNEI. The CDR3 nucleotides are TGTGCCAGCAGGGGACTAGTCTACGAGCAGTACTTC. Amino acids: CASRGLVYEQYF.

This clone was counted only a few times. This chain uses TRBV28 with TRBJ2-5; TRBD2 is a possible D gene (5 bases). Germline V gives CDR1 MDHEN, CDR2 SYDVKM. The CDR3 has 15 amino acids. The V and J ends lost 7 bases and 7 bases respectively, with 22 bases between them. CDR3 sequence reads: CASKRPSPGVGTQYF. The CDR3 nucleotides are TGTGCCAGCAAAAGACCAAGCCCCGGGGTCGGGACCCAGTACTTC.

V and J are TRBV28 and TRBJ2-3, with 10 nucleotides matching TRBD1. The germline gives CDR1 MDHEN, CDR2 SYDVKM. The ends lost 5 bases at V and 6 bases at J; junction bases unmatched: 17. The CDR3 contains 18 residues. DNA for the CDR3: TGTGCCAGCAGTAAATACGTAGGGACAGGGGTTCGTTTGGATACGCAGTATTTT. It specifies CASSKYVGTGVRLDTQYF.

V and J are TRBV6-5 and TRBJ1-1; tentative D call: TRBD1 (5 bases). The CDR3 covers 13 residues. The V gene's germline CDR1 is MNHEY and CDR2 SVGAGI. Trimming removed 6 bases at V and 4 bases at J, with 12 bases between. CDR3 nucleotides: TGTGCCAGCAGGCTGGGAGGGGCCACTGAAGCTTTCTTT. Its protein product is CASRLGGATEAFF.

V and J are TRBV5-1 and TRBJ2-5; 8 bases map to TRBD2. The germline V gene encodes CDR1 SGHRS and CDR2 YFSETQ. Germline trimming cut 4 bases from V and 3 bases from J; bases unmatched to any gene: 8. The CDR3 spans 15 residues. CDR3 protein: CASSLSGVKKETQYF. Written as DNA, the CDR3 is TGCGCCAGCAGCCTTAGCGGGGTGAAGAAAGAGACCCAGTACTTC.

The CDR3 DNA is TGTGCCAGCAGCTCTCAAGGAGCGGGAGGGCCATGGGATACGCAGTATTTT. It specifies CASSSQGAGGPWDTQYF. The V call is TRBV7-8, the J call TRBJ2-3; 10 bases line up with TRBD2. J gave up 6 bases and V 4 bases, and 13 bases lay outside the gene matches. The CDR3 contains 17 residues. Germline loops: CDR1 SGHVS, CDR2 FQNEAQ.

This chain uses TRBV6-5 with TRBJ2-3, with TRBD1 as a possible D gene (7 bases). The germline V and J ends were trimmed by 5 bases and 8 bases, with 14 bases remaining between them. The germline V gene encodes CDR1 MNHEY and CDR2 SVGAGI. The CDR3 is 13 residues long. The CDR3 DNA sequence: TGTGCCAGCAGTCGCGGGACAGTAGGTACGCAGTATTTT. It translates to CASSRGTVGTQYF.

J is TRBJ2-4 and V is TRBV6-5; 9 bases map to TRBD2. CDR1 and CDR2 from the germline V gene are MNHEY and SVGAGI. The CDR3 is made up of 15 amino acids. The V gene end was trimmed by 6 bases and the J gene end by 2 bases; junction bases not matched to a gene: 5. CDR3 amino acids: CASSLSGGTKNIQYF. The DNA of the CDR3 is TGTGCCAGCAGCCTTAGCGGGGGAACCAAAAACATTCAGTACTTC.

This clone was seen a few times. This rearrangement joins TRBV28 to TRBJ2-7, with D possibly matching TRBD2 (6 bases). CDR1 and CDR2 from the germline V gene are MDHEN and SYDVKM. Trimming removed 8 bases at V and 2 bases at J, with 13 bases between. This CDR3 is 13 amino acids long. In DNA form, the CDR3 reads TGTGCCAGCGTCCGGGGGTCACCCTACGAGCAGTACTTC. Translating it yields CASVRGSPYEQYF.

CDR3 region: CASSISGTGAYGYTF. For the CDR3, the DNA is TGTGCCAGTAGTATATCCGGGACAGGGGCATATGGCTACACCTTC. The chain employs TRBV19 and TRBJ1-2; 10 bases agree with TRBD1. Germline V gives CDR1 LNHDA, CDR2 SQIVND (reference sequence). J lost 5 bases, V lost 2 bases, and 5 bases had no gene match. This CDR3 has 15 residues.

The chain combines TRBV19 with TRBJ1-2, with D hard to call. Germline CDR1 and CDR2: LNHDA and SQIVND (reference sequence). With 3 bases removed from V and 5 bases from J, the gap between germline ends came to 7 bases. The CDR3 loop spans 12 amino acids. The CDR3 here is CASSIRTYGYTF. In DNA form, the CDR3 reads TGTGCCAGTAGTATTCGGACTTATGGCTACACCTTC.

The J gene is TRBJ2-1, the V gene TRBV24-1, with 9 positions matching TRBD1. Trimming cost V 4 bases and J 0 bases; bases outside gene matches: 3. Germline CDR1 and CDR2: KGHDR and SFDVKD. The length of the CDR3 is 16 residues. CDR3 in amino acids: CATSDLGQGSYNEQFF. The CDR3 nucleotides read TGTGCCACCAGTGACCTGGGACAGGGCTCCTACAATGAGCAGTTCTTC.

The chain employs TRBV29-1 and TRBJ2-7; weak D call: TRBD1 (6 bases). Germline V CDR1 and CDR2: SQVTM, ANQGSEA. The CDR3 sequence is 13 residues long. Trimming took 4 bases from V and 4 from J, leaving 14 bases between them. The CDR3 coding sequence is TGCAGCGTTGTAGGGGGTTCGCATTACGAGCAGTACTTC. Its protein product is CSVVGGSHYEQYF.

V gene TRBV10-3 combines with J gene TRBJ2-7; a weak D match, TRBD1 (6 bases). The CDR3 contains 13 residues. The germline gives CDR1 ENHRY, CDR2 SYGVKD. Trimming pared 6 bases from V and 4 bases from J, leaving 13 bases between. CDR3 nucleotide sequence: TGTGCCATCAGGGCGCCAGGGGTGTACGAGCAGTACTTC. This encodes CAIRAPGVYEQYF.

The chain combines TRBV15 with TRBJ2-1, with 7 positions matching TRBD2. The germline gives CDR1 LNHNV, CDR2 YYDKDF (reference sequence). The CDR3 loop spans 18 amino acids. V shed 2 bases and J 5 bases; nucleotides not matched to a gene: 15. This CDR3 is CATSRPLGDPAGDNEQFF. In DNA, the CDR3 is TGTGCCACCAGCAGACCTCTAGGGGACCCCGCGGGAGACAATGAGCAGTTCTTC.

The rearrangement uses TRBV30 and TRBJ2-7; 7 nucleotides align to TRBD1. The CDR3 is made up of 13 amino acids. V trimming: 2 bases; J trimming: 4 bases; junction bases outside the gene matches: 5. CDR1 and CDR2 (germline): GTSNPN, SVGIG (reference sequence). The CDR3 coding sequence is TGTGCCTGGAGTTTAACAGGGGAATACGAGCAGTACTTC. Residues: CAWSLTGEYEQYF.

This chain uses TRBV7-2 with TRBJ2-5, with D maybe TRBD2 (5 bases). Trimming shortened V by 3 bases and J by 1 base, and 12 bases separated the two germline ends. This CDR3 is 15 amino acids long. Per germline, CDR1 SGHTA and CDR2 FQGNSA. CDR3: CASSFQGLTQETQYF. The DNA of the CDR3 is TGTGCCAGCAGCTTCCAAGGACTGACCCAAGAGACCCAGTACTTC. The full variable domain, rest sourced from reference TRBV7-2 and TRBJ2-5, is GAGVSQSPSNKVTEKGKDVELRCDPISGHTALYWYRQSLGQGLEFLIYFQGNSAPDKSGLPSDRFSAERTGGSVSTLTIQRTQQEDSAVYLCASSFQGLTQETQYFGPGTRLLVL.

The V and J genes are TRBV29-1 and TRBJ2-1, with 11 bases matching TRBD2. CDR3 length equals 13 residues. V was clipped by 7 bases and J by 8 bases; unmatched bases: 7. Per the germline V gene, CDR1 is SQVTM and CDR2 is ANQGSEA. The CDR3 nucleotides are TGCAGCGCCCTGACTAGCGGGATTCATGAGCAGTTCTTC. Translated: CSALTSGIHEQFF.

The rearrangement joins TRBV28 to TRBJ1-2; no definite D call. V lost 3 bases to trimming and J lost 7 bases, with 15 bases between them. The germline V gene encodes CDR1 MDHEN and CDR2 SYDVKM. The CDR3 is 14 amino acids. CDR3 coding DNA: TGTGCCAGCAGTTTTGTAAAGGCCCGAGGTGGCTACACCTTC. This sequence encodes CASSFVKARGGYTF.